Each of the 28 T cell receptor beta chains below was sequenced from the same sample in a study of blood T cell repertoires in COVID-19. Sequenced by immunoSEQ multiplex PCR; TCRdb stores in-frame clones only, minus some. Of around 200,000 clones listed, less than 90% are singletons. The sequenced material came from peripheral blood. The receptors originated from a woman aged 55-75 years with COVID-19, enrolled during active disease.

V is TRBV28 and J is TRBJ1-2; TRBD1 is a possible D gene (6 bases). V lost 2 bases and J 2 bases, leaving 9 bases between the germline ends. CDR3 length equals 14 residues. Germline CDR1 MDHEN, CDR2 SYDVKM. The CDR3 DNA sequence: TGTGCCAGCAGTTTAGGGGGCGCGAACTATGGCTACACCTTC. Encoded protein: CASSLGGANYGYTF.

The V gene is TRBV7-3, the J gene TRBJ2-7; 7 bases map to TRBD2. The germline V gene has CDR1 SGHTA and CDR2 FQGTGA. CDR3 length: 14 residues. The V segment lost 2 bases and the J segment 6 bases; nucleotides outside the gene matches: 7. The CDR3 bases are TGTGCCAGCAGCTTAGGTTTGACGGGAGGCGAGCAGTACTTC. Residues: CASSLGLTGGEQYF.

The chain recombines TRBV7-2 with TRBJ1-3; D is ambiguous. Germline loops: CDR1 SGHTA, CDR2 FQGNSA. The ends were cut back, 7 bases at V and 0 bases at J, with 16 bases in the middle. The CDR3 contains 16 residues. The chain's CDR3 is CASTEAFLSSGNTIYF. Here the CDR3 DNA reads TGTGCCAGCACCGAAGCGTTTCTTAGCTCTGGAAACACCATATATTTT.

This clone showed up just a few times. The chain employs TRBV7-2 and TRBJ1-2; D is unclear. The V and J ends lost 1 base and 4 bases respectively, with 13 bases between them. The CDR3 consists of 15 residues. Germline lookup yields CDR1 SGHTA and CDR2 FQGNSA. CDR3 nucleotides: TGTGCCAGCAGCTTAGTGAAAGCCACCCCCTATGGCTACACCTTC. This encodes CASSLVKATPYGYTF.

The chain couples TRBV11-2 to TRBJ2-7; 8 bases agree with TRBD2. Trimming at V came to 2 bases and at J to 2 bases, leaving 8 bases not matched to a gene. The CDR3 is made up of 16 amino acids. Germline loops: CDR1 SGHAT, CDR2 FQNNGV. The CDR3 reads CASSLFGLATAYEQYF. As DNA, the CDR3 is TGTGCCAGCAGCTTATTTGGACTAGCTACGGCCTACGAGCAGTACTTC.

V is TRBV30 and J is TRBJ2-5; TRBD1 agrees at 7 bases. The CDR3 runs to 13 residues. Germline V CDR1 and CDR2: GTSNPN, SVGIG (reference sequence). V lost 0 bases and J lost 4; bases outside the gene matches: 2. The CDR3 DNA sequence: TGTGCCTGGAGTGTGGGGACAGCAGAGACCCAGTACTTC. Translation: CAWSVGTAETQYF.

This rearrangement joins TRBV19 to TRBJ1-1; 7 nucleotides match TRBD1. In germline, CDR1 is LNHDA, CDR2 SQIVND (reference sequence). There are 16 residues in the CDR3. V gave up 6 bases and J gave up 5 bases; unmatched junction bases: 15. The CDR3: CASSGGGQMTGTEAFF. Written as DNA, the CDR3 is TGTGCCAGTAGCGGAGGGGGACAGATGACTGGTACTGAAGCTTTCTTT.

The rearrangement uses TRBV3-1 (or the pseudogene TRBV3-2) and TRBJ2-3; D possibly corresponds to TRBD2 (6 bases). Germline V lookup: CDR1 LGHDT, CDR2 YNNKEL (reference sequence). Trimming took off 4 bases at V and 3 bases at J, with 11 bases between the two ends. This CDR3 spans 14 amino acids. The CDR3 is CASSRGGVTDTQYF. In DNA form, the CDR3 reads TGTGCCAGCAGCCGGGGCGGGGTGACAGATACGCAGTATTTT.

The chain couples TRBV28 to TRBJ2-1; 7 bases agree with TRBD1. With V trimmed by 7 bases and J by 3 bases, 9 bases remained unmatched. The CDR3 has 15 amino acids. CDR1 and CDR2 (germline): MDHEN, SYDVKM. The CDR3, as DNA: TGTGCCAGCACTCCCCCGGGACAGTACTACAATGAGCAGTTCTTC. It is translated as CASTPPGQYYNEQFF.

V is TRBV6-5 and J is TRBJ1-1; 7 bases are shared with TRBD1. The V gene end was trimmed by 6 bases and the J gene end by 1 base; junction bases not matched to a gene: 5. This CDR3 region has 14 residues. Germline lookup yields CDR1 MNHEY and CDR2 SVGAGI. CDR3 sequence reads: CASRIRGENTEAFF. The CDR3 nucleotides are TGTGCCAGCAGGATCAGGGGGGAGAACACTGAAGCTTTCTTT.

The chain uses TRBV5-1 and TRBJ2-1; a possible D gene is TRBD1 (6 bases). Germline V CDR1 and CDR2: SGHRS, YFSETQ. Trimming pared 6 bases from V and 8 bases from J, leaving 18 bases between. The CDR3 is made up of 14 amino acids. Here the CDR3 DNA reads TGCGCCAGCAAAACCGGGACACTAGGGGATGAGCAGTTCTTC. Protein sequence: CASKTGTLGDEQFF.

CDR3 region: CASSWTSAYEQYF. The CDR3 region has the DNA TGTGCCAGCAGCTGGACTAGCGCCTACGAGCAGTACTTC. V gene TRBV12-1 combines with J gene TRBJ2-7; TRBD2 was called by the table and not checked on the DNA. TRBV12-1 counts as a pseudogene. This CDR3 comprises 13 residues.

The CDR3 here is CASSLSIGWTGKDEQYF. DNA for the CDR3: TGTGCCAGCAGTTTAAGTATAGGATGGACAGGGAAAGACGAGCAGTACTTC. The chain links TRBV28 to TRBJ2-7; TRBD1 aligns across 8 bases. This CDR3 spans 17 amino acids. V was clipped by 2 bases and J by 5 bases; unmatched bases: 14. From germline, CDR1 is MDHEN and CDR2 SYDVKM.

V gene TRBV4-3 combines with J gene TRBJ2-1, with TRBD1 matching over 8 bases. Per germline, CDR1 LGHNA and CDR2 YSLEER. V lost 0 bases to trimming and J lost 15 bases; unmatched junction nucleotides: 7. This CDR3 comprises 13 residues. The CDR3 protein is CASSQDQSDRVFF. DNA of the CDR3: TGCGCCAGCAGCCAAGATCAGTCGGACAGGGTGTTCTTC.

This clone was seen only a few times. The chain couples TRBV7-9 to TRBJ1-5; the D is unclear. Germline V gives CDR1 SEHNR, CDR2 FQNEAQ (reference sequence). Deletions cut 5 bases from V and 4 bases from J, with 12 bases between. This CDR3 comprises 14 residues. The CDR3 nucleotides are TGTGCCAGCAGCCCCCTAGAAACGAATCAGCCCCAGCATTTT. This codes for CASSPLETNQPQHF. The entire variable domain, with the rest obtained from reference TRBV7-9 and TRBJ1-5, is as follows: DTGVSQNPRHKITKRGQNVTFRCDPISEHNRLYWYRQTLGQGPEFLTYFQNEAQLEKSRLLSDRFSAERPKGSFSTLEIQRTEQGDSAMYLCASSPLETNQPQHFGDGTRLSIL.

This clone occurred a few times. CDR3 residues: CASSPLSNQPQHF. The CDR3 DNA follows: TGTGCCAGCTCACCTTTATCCAATCAGCCCCAGCATTTT. The J gene is TRBJ1-5, the V gene TRBV18; no firm D call. This CDR3 is 13 amino acids long. Trimming left V 3 bases short and J 3 bases short, with 6 bases between. The germline CDR1 and CDR2 sequences are KGHSH and LQKENI.

This clone has just one count. V usage is TRBV3-1 (or the pseudogene TRBV3-2) and J usage is TRBJ2-5, with D perhaps TRBD2 (6 bases). Germline V gene sequence: CDR1 LGHDT, CDR2 YNNKEL (reference sequence). Between the trimmed V and J ends, which lost 0 bases and 2 bases, there was a span of 13 bases. This CDR3 comprises 16 residues. The DNA of the CDR3 is TGTGCCAGCAGCCAAGATTCTGGGGGGTGGCAAGAGACCCAGTACTTC. The encoded protein is CASSQDSGGWQETQYF.

This clone was seen a few times. V is TRBV24-1 and J is TRBJ2-7, with D possibly being TRBD2 (6 bases). The germline CDR1 and CDR2 sequences are KGHDR and SFDVKD. The CDR3 length is 15 residues. V was cut by 4 bases and J by 0 bases, with 12 bases left in between. In DNA form, the CDR3 reads TGTGCCACCAGTGACTCCGCGGGAAGCTCCTACGAGCAGTACTTC. It specifies CATSDSAGSSYEQYF.

The genes are TRBV29-1 and TRBJ2-1; 13 positions agree with TRBD2. The germline CDR1 and CDR2 sequences are SQVTM and ANQGSEA. This CDR3 contains 12 residues. The junction had 2 bases not matched to a gene; V was cut back by 6 bases and J by 9 bases. CDR3 sequence: CSVGLAGAEQFF. The CDR3 DNA follows: TGCAGCGTAGGACTAGCGGGAGCTGAGCAGTTCTTC.

The CDR3 region has the DNA TGTGCCAGCGGCGGGGACGGTCATCAGCCCCAGCATTTT. Translating gives CASGGDGHQPQHF. V usage is TRBV21-1 and J usage is TRBJ1-5. TRBV21-1 is designated a pseudogene. The CDR3 is 13 residues long.

This clone was recorded only once. The rearrangement uses TRBV7-2 and TRBJ1-1, with TRBD1 as a possible D gene (6 bases). The CDR3 loop spans 15 amino acids. CDR1 is SGHTA, CDR2 FQGNSA, per germline. Trimming cost V 11 bases and J 8 bases, with 27 bases left between them. The CDR3 loop reads CAASGRGGLLSEAFF. CDR3 nucleotide sequence: TGTGCCGCCAGTGGGCGGGGGGGCCTATTGTCCGAAGCTTTCTTT.

The rearrangement joins TRBV2 to TRBJ2-7; D may be TRBD1 (6 bases). The germline V and J ends were trimmed by 4 bases and 3 bases, with 10 bases remaining between them. CDR3 size: 13 residues. Germline CDR1 and CDR2: SNHLY and FYNNEI. Here the CDR3 reads CASSGDTFYEQYF. DNA of the CDR3: TGTGCCAGCAGTGGGGACACGTTCTACGAGCAGTACTTC.

The rearrangement uses TRBV6-1 and TRBJ2-3, with D maybe TRBD1 (5 bases). Deletions cut 2 bases from V and 6 bases from J, with 15 bases between. Germline V gene lookup returns CDR1 MNHNS and CDR2 SASEGT. The CDR3 totals 15 residues. The CDR3 protein is CASSESGNPGDTQYF. The DNA of the CDR3 is TGTGCCAGCAGTGAATCCGGCAACCCAGGGGATACGCAGTATTTT.

This clone has more than one count but fewer than ten. The chain has TRBV21-1 and TRBJ1-2; whether TRBD1, the table's D call, matches the DNA was not checked. TRBV21-1 is flagged as a pseudogene. CDR3 length: 14 amino acids. CDR3 residues: CASPEKGQGQGYTF. CDR3 nucleotide sequence: TGTGCCAGCCCTGAAAAAGGACAGGGGCAGGGATACACCTTC.

The chain couples TRBV4-2 to TRBJ2-1; maybe TRBD2 (5 bases). The CDR3 runs to 15 residues. Trimming shortened V by 0 bases and J by 5 bases, and 11 bases separated the two germline ends. The germline gives CDR1 LGHNA, CDR2 YNFKEQ. CDR3 amino acids: CASSQDGRAHNEQFF. CDR3 sequence (DNA): TGTGCCAGCAGCCAAGATGGGCGGGCCCACAATGAGCAGTTCTTC.

DNA for the CDR3: TGTGCCAGCCAGGACAGAAATGAAAAACTGTTTTTT. Translated: CASQDRNEKLFF. V gene TRBV28 combines with J gene TRBJ1-4; TRBD1 might be the D (6 bases). Trimming stripped 8 bases from V and 5 bases from J, with 9 bases between. There are 12 residues in the CDR3. Per the germline V gene, CDR1 is MDHEN and CDR2 is SYDVKM.

The chain carries TRBV29-1 and TRBJ2-1; the match to TRBD1 covers 9 bases. V shed 0 bases and J 6 bases; nucleotides not matched to a gene: 6. Germline assignment: CDR1 SQVTM and CDR2 ANQGSEA. The CDR3 loop spans 15 amino acids. CDR3 amino acids: CSVEEGQGPLNEQFF. As DNA, the CDR3 is TGCAGCGTTGAAGAGGGACAGGGCCCCCTCAATGAGCAGTTCTTC.

This chain joins TRBV11-2 and TRBJ2-7, with a tentative D call TRBD1 (6 bases). V was shortened by 2 bases and J by 2 bases, with 13 bases between the two germline ends. The germline V gene has CDR1 SGHAT and CDR2 FQNNGV. This CDR3 spans 15 amino acids. The CDR3 nucleotides read TGTGCCAGCAGCTTAAAGACAGGCCCCCCCTACGAGCAGTACTTC. Translation gives CASSLKTGPPYEQYF. Variable domain in full (rest from reference TRBV11-2 and TRBJ2-7): EAGVAQSPRYKIIEKRQSVAFWCNPISGHATLYWYQQILGQGPKLLIQFQNNGVVDDSQLPKDRFSAERLKGVDSTLKIQPAKLEDSAVYLCASSLKTGPPYEQYFGPGTRLTVT.